This passage covers 28 T cell receptor beta chains from one sample sequenced in a study of blood T cell repertoires in COVID-19. TCRdb's table, derived via immunoSEQ multiplex PCR, lists solely in-frame clones and lacks some. This table has about 140,000 clones, 70% to 90% appearing once. The sample was peripheral blood. The receptors here all came from a woman in her sixties or seventies with acute or convalescent COVID-19.

This CDR3 reads CASSILHLVPGKNTGELFF. The CDR3 region has the DNA TGTGCCAGTAGTATTCTTCACCTAGTCCCCGGGAAAAACACCGGGGAGCTGTTTTTT. V is TRBV19 and J is TRBJ2-2, with a possible D match to TRBD2 (5 bases). Germline V gene data show CDR1 as LNHDA and CDR2 as SQIVND (reference sequence). CDR3 size: 19 residues. V was cut by 3 bases and J by 2 bases, with 22 bases left in between.

J is TRBJ2-5 and V is TRBV7-9, with TRBD2 matching over 10 bases. J lost 5 bases, V lost 2 bases, and 11 bases had no gene match. The germline gives CDR1 SEHNR, CDR2 FQNEAQ (reference sequence). The CDR3 is made up of 17 amino acids. The CDR3 spells CASSLRGSGGSGETQYF. The CDR3 coding sequence is TGTGCCAGCAGCTTACGCGGTAGCGGGGGGTCTGGGGAGACCCAGTACTTC.

As concerns this clone: Other DNA sequences from this sample encode an identical CDR3 as well. CDR3 sequence (DNA): TGCGCCAGCAGCTTGGGGGCCGGGGGGAACACTGAAGCTTTCTTT. Its translation: CASSLGAGGNTEAFF. The V call is TRBV5-1, the J call TRBJ1-1; D is possibly TRBD1 (5 bases). With 0 bases removed from V and 1 base from J, the gap between germline ends came to 10 bases. Germline V gene lookup returns CDR1 SGHRS and CDR2 YFSETQ. This CDR3 is built from 15 residues.

The chain is built from TRBV5-6 and TRBJ1-3; D not certain. The CDR3 is 11 amino acids. CDR1 and CDR2 from the germline V gene are SGHDT and YYEEEE. The V and J ends lost 4 bases and 3 bases respectively, with 2 bases between them. As DNA, the CDR3 is TGTGCCAGCAGCCATGGAAACACCATATATTTT. It specifies CASSHGNTIYF.

A note on this clone: Compared with germline, one end of the junction differs, possibly owing to a read error. The DNA for the CDR3 is TGTGCTAGCAGCAGGACTAGCGGGGGCCCCAGTGAGACCCAGTACTTC. The encoded protein is CASSRTSGGPSETQYF. V usage is TRBV7-7 and J usage is TRBJ2-5; 13 bases agree with TRBD2. This CDR3 region has 16 residues. Germline CDR1 reads SSHAT; CDR2 reads FNYEAQ (reference sequence).

This chain uses TRBV6-5 with TRBJ2-3; 12 nucleotides align to TRBD2. The CDR3 spans 15 residues. V shed 5 bases, J shed 13 bases, and the junction held 13 bases outside the gene matches. Germline V gives CDR1 MNHEY, CDR2 SVGAGI. The CDR3 region has the DNA TGTGCCAGCAGTACCCGGACTAGCGGGGAGACATGGGAGTATTTT. Translating it yields CASSTRTSGETWEYF.

The rearrangement uses TRBV12-3 or TRBV12-4 and TRBJ2-7; no clear D. With 3 bases removed from V and 2 bases from J, the gap between germline ends came to 8 bases. The CDR3 spans 13 residues. For the CDR3, the DNA is TGTGCCAGCAGTTTTAACAGAGCCTACGAGCAGTACTTC. This translates into CASSFNRAYEQYF.

The rearrangement links TRBV7-3 to TRBJ2-5; D is possibly TRBD2 (6 bases). V dropped 5 bases and J dropped 0 bases, with 7 bases sitting between them. Germline loops: CDR1 SGHTA, CDR2 FQGTGA. The CDR3 consists of 13 residues. CDR3 residues: CASSRDYQETQYF. The CDR3 region has the DNA TGTGCCAGCAGCCGGGACTACCAAGAGACCCAGTACTTC.

This clone turned up a few times. The rearrangement uses TRBV4-3 and TRBJ1-5; TRBD1 agrees at 7 bases. The junction had 5 bases not matched to a gene; V was cut back by 4 bases and J by 5 bases. Germline CDR1 is LGHNA and CDR2 is YSLEER. The CDR3 has 14 residues. CDR3 sequence: CASSLQGSDQPQHF. The CDR3 nucleotides read TGCGCCAGCAGCCTACAGGGGTCCGATCAGCCCCAGCATTTT.

V gene TRBV19 combines with J gene TRBJ1-6, with TRBD1 matching 8 bases. Germline V gene sequence: CDR1 LNHDA, CDR2 SQIVND (reference sequence). J was trimmed by 6 bases and V by 3 bases; bases with no gene match: 7. This CDR3 spans 16 amino acids. The CDR3 spells CASSMGTGPFNSPLHF. In nucleotides, the CDR3 is TGTGCCAGTAGTATGGGGACAGGACCTTTTAATTCACCCCTCCACTTT.

The V call is TRBV7-2, the J call TRBJ2-3, with D perhaps matching TRBD1 (6 bases). The CDR3 is made up of 13 amino acids. Looked up from germline, CDR1 is SGHTA and CDR2 is FQGNSA. V was pared by 3 bases and J by 12 bases, with 16 bases between. The CDR3 region is CASSFDRSHAQYF. The CDR3 region has the DNA TGTGCCAGCAGCTTTGACAGGTCTCATGCCCAGTATTTT. Drawing the rest from reference TRBV7-2 and TRBJ2-3, the complete variable domain is GAGVSQSPSNKVTEKGKDVELRCDPISGHTALYWYRQSLGQGLEFLIYFQGNSAPDKSGLPSDRFSAERTGGSVSTLTIQRTQQEDSAVYLCASSFDRSHAQYFGPGTRLTVL.

This clone was recorded once. V gene TRBV11-2 combines with J gene TRBJ2-7, with D possibly matching TRBD2 (5 bases). V lost 1 base and J lost 6, with 13 bases in between. The CDR3 consists of 14 residues. Germline loops: CDR1 SGHAT, CDR2 FQNNGV. In nucleotides, the CDR3 is TGTGCCAGCAGCTTAGGTTCTTCGGGGAGCGAGCAGTACTTC. It is translated as CASSLGSSGSEQYF.

The chain carries TRBV7-9 and TRBJ2-3; no firm D call. With 0 bases removed from V and 0 bases from J, the gap between germline ends came to 10 bases. There are 16 residues in the CDR3. CDR1 is SEHNR and CDR2 is FQNEAQ in the germline V gene (reference sequence). This CDR3 reads CASSLARPPSTDTQYF. The CDR3 bases are TGTGCCAGCAGCTTAGCGCGGCCGCCCAGCACAGATACGCAGTATTTT.

The V call is TRBV18, the J call TRBJ2-4; D call uncertain. CDR1 is KGHSH and CDR2 is LQKENI in the germline V gene. CDR3 length: 14 residues. Trimming took off 3 bases at V and 3 bases at J, with 9 bases between the two ends. The CDR3 DNA reads as TGTGCCAGCTCACCCCCCGCAGGCAAAAACATTCAGTACTTC. Translating it yields CASSPPAGKNIQYF.

The rearrangement links TRBV7-9 to TRBJ2-1; 8 bases line up with TRBD2. Germline V gives CDR1 SEHNR, CDR2 FQNEAQ (reference sequence). Losses at the gene ends were 6 bases for V and 7 bases for J; bases not matched to a gene: 11. The CDR3 contains 15 residues. The CDR3: CASSRRPGLGNEQFF. CDR3 DNA sequence: TGTGCCAGCAGTCGCCGTCCGGGACTAGGGAATGAGCAGTTCTTC.

This chain joins TRBV6-2 or TRBV6-3 and TRBJ2-7; 13 nucleotides agree with TRBD2. V dropped 5 bases and J dropped 0; count of bases not matched to a gene: 10. Germline loops: CDR1 MNHEY, CDR2 SVGEGT. The CDR3 consists of 18 residues. DNA of the CDR3: TGTGCCAGCAGTAGGGGGACTAGCGGGGTCGGGAGCTCCTACGAGCAGTACTTC. The encoded protein is CASSRGTSGVGSSYEQYF.

The V and J genes are TRBV3-1 (or the pseudogene TRBV3-2) and TRBJ1-2, with TRBD1 as a possible D gene (6 bases). From germline, CDR1 is LGHDT and CDR2 YNNKEL (reference sequence). The CDR3 runs 14 residues. Trimming cost V 5 bases and J 4 bases, with 14 bases left between them. The CDR3 sequence: CASSSQGYGYGYTF. In DNA, the CDR3 is TGTGCCAGCAGCTCCCAGGGGTACGGCTATGGCTACACCTTC.

The chain combines TRBV25-1 with TRBJ2-7, with a tentative D call TRBD2 (6 bases). Germline lookup yields CDR1 MGHDK and CDR2 SYGVNS. The V end was cut by 5 bases, the J end by 4 bases, with 9 bases between. This CDR3 contains 12 residues. The CDR3 coding sequence is TGTGCCAGCAGTAGGGGAGGTTACGAGCAGTACTTC. This translates into CASSRGGYEQYF.

J is TRBJ1-5 and V is TRBV2; D remains ambiguous. Germline CDR1 reads SNHLY; CDR2 reads FYNNEI. The V and J ends lost 4 bases and 6 bases respectively, with 7 bases between them. CDR3 length equals 12 residues. CDR3 residues: CASSGLGQPQHF. In DNA form, the CDR3 reads TGTGCCAGCAGTGGTCTCGGTCAGCCCCAGCATTTT.

This sequence joins TRBV7-3 and TRBJ1-6; 7 nucleotides line up with TRBD1. Germline trimming cut 2 bases from V and 6 bases from J; bases unmatched to any gene: 1. There are 14 residues in the CDR3. From germline, CDR1 is SGHTA and CDR2 FQGTGA. The CDR3 DNA reads TGTGCCAGCAGCTTAGGGACAGCTAATTCACCCCTCCACTTT. Residues: CASSLGTANSPLHF.

This sequence joins TRBV5-1 and TRBJ2-7, with D tentatively TRBD1 (6 bases). CDR1 and CDR2 from the germline V gene are SGHRS and YFSETQ. The CDR3 is 15 amino acids. V was clipped by 5 bases and J by 0 bases, with 15 bases between them. CDR3 DNA sequence: TGCGCCAGCAGTTCGGTACAGGGAGCCTCCTACGAGCAGTACTTC. Amino acids: CASSSVQGASYEQYF.

This sequence joins TRBV4-3 and TRBJ2-3; 9 bases agree with TRBD1. V lost 0 bases and J lost 5; bases outside the gene matches: 9. The CDR3 has 17 residues. Per germline, CDR1 LGHNA and CDR2 YSLEER. This CDR3 reads CASSQDPGQGLLDTQYF. The CDR3 DNA reads TGCGCCAGCAGCCAAGATCCGGGACAGGGTCTCTTAGATACGCAGTATTTT.

The V call is TRBV19, the J call TRBJ2-6, with a weak D call TRBD1 (6 bases). The CDR3 spans 19 residues. V was shortened by 7 bases and J by 4 bases, with 26 bases between the two germline ends. The germline V gene has CDR1 LNHDA and CDR2 SQIVND (reference sequence). The CDR3 sequence: CASKGTPLYKVDGANVLTF. The CDR3 region has the DNA TGTGCCAGTAAGGGGACACCCCTCTATAAGGTAGACGGGGCCAACGTCCTGACTTTC.

The V gene is TRBV7-6, the J gene TRBJ2-1; tentatively, D is TRBD1 (6 bases). Trimming stripped 5 bases from V and 9 bases from J, with 14 bases between. CDR3 length: 13 amino acids. Germline V gene sequence: CDR1 SGHVS, CDR2 FNYEAQ. In DNA, the CDR3 is TGTGCCAGCAGCCCTCAGGGACACGGTGAGCAGTTCTTC. It specifies CASSPQGHGEQFF.

The V gene is TRBV19, the J gene TRBJ1-1; the match to TRBD1 covers 7 bases. In germline, CDR1 is LNHDA, CDR2 SQIVND (reference sequence). This CDR3 has 14 amino acids. The J segment lost 1 base and the V segment lost 5 bases, leaving 4 bases of the junction unmatched. CDR3 DNA sequence: TGTGCCAGTAGTCCCGGGGACAGGAACACTGAAGCTTTCTTT. This gives the protein CASSPGDRNTEAFF.

This clone was found once. The gene calls are TRBV15 and TRBJ2-2; a weak D match, TRBD1 (5 bases). The V gene's germline CDR1 is LNHNV and CDR2 YYDKDF (reference sequence). V dropped 1 base and J dropped 4 bases, with 13 bases sitting between them. The CDR3 extends over 16 amino acids. CDR3 region: CATSRGEGVVTGELFF. The CDR3 nucleotides are TGTGCCACCAGCAGAGGAGAAGGGGTTGTCACCGGGGAGCTGTTTTTT.

V is TRBV5-6 and J is TRBJ2-1; 8 nucleotides match TRBD2. V trimming: 3 bases; J trimming: 12 bases; junction bases outside the gene matches: 11. The CDR3 totals 14 residues. Germline V gene sequence: CDR1 SGHDT, CDR2 YYEEEE. The CDR3 loop is CASSSYLSGGRQFF. Written as DNA, the CDR3 is TGTGCCAGCAGCTCGTATCTGTCGGGGGGGAGGCAGTTCTTC.

The chain has TRBV19 and TRBJ1-4; no clear D. The ends were cut back, 7 bases at V and 8 bases at J, with 20 bases in the middle. The CDR3 is 15 residues long. Germline V gene sequence: CDR1 LNHDA, CDR2 SQIVND (reference sequence). The DNA for the CDR3 is TGTGCCAGTACCCCGGCCTCCCGGGGAGGAGAAAAACTGTTTTTT. This encodes CASTPASRGGEKLFF.